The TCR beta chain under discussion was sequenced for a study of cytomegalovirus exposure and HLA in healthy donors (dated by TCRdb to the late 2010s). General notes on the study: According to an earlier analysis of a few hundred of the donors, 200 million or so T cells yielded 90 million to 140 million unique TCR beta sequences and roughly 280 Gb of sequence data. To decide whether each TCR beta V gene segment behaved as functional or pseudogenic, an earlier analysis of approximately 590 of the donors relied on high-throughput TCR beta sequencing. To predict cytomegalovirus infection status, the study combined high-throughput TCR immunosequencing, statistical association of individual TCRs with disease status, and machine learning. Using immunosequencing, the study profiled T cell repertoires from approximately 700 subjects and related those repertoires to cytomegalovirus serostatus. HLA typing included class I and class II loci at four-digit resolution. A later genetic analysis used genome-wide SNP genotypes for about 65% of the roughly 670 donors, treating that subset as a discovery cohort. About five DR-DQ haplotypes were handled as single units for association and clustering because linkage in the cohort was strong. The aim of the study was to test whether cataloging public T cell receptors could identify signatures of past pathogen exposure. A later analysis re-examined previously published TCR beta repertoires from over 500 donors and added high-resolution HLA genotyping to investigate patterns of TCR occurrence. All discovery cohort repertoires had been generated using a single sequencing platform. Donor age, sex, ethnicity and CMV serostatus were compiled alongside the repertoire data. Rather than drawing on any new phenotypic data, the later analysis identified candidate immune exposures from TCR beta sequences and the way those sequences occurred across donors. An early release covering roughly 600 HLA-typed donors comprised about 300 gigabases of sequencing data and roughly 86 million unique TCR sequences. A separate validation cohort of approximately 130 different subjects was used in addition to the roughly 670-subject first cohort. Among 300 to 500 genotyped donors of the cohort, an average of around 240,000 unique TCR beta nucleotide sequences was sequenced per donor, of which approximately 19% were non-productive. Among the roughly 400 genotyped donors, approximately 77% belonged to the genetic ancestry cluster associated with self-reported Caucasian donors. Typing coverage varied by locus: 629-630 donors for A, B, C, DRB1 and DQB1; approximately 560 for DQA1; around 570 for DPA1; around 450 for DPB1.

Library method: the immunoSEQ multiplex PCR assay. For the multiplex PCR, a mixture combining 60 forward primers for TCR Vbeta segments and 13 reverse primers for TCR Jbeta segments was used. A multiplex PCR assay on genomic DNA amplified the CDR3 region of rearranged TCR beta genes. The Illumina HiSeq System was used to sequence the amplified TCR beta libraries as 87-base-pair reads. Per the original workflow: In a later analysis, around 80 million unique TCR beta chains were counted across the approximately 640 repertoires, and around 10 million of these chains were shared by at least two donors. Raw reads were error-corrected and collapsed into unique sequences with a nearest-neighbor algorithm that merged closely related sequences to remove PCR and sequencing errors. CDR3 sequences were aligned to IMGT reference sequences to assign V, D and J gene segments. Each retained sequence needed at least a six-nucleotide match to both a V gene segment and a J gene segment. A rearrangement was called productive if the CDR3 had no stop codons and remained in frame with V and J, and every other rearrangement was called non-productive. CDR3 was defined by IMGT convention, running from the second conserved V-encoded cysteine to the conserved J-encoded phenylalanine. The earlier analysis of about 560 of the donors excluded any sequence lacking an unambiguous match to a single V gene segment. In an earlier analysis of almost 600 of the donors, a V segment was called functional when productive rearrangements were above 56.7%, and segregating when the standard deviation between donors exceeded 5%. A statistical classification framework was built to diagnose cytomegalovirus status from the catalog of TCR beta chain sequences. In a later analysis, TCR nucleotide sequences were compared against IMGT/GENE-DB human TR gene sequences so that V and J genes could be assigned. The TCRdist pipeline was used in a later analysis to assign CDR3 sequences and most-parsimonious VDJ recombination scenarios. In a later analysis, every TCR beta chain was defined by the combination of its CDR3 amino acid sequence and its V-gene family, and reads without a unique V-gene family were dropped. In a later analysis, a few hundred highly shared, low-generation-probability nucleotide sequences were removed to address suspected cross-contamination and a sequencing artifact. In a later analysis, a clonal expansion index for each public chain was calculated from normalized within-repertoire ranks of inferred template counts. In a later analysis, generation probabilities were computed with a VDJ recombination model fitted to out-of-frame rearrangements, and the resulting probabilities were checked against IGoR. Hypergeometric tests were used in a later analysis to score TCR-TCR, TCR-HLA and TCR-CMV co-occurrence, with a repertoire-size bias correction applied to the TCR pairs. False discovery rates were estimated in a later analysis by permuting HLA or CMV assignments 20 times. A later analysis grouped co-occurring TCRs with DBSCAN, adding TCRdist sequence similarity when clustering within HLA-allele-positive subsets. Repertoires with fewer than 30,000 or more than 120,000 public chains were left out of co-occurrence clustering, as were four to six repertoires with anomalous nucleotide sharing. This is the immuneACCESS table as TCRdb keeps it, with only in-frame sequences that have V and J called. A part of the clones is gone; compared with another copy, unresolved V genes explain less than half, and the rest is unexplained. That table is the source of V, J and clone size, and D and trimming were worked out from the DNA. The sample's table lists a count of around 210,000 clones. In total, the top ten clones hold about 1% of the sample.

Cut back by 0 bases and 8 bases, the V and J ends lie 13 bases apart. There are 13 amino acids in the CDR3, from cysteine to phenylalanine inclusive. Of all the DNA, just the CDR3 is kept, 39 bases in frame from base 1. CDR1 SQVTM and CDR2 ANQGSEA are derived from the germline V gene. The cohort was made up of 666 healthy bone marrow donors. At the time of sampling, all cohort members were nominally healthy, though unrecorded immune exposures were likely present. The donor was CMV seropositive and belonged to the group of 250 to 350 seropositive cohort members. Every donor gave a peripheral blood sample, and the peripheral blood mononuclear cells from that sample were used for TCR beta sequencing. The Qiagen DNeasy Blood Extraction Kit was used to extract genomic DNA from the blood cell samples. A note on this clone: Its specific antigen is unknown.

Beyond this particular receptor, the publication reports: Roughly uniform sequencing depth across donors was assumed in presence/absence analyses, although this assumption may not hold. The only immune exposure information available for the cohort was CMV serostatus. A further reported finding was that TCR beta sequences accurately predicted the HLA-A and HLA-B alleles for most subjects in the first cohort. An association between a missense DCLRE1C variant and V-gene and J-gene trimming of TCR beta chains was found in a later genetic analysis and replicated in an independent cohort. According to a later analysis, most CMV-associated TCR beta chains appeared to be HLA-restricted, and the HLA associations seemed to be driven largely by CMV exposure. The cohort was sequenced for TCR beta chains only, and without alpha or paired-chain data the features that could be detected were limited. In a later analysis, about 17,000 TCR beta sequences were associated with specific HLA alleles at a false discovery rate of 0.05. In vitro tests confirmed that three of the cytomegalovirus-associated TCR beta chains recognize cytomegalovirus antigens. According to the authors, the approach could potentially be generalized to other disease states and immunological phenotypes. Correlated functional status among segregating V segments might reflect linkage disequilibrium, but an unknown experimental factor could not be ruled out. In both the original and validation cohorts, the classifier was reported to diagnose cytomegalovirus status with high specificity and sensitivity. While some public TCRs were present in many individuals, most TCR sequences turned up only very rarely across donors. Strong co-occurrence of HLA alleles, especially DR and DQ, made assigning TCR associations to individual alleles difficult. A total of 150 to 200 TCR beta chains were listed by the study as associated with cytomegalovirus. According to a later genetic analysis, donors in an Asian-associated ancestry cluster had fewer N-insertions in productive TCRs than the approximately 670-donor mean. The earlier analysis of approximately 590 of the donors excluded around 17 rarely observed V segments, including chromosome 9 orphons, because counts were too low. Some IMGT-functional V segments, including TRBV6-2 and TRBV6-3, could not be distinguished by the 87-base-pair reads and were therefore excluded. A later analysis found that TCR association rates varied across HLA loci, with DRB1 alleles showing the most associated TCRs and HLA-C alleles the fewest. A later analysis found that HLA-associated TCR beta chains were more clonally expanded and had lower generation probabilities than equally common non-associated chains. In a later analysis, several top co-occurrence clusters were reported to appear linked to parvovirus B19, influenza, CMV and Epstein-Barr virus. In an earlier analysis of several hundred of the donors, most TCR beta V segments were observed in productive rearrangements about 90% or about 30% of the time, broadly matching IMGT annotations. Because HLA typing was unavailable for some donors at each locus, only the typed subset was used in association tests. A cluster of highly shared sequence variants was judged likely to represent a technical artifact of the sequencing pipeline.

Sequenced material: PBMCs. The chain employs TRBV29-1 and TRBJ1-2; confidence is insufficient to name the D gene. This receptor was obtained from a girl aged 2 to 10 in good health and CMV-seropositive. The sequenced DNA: TGCAGCGTTGAAGAATTCCGGGAAGGAGGCTACACCTTC. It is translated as CSVEEFREGGYTF.